This T cell receptor (beta chain) was captured in a study of a mutant IDH1 vaccine in newly diagnosed glioma (TCRdb year 2021). Regarding the research as a whole: Of the approximately 33 treated patients, about 62% were male and about 38% were female, and the mean age was around 40 years. Prior to enrollment, patients had been given standard therapy consisting of radiotherapy alone, temozolomide alone, or radiochemotherapy with temozolomide, with the combination given to most patients. Peripheral blood samples were drawn at six visits, namely V03 (baseline), V05, V07, V10, V12 and V13. Longitudinal TCRB deep sequencing was performed for about two dozen treated patients wherever samples were available for exploratory analyses. The paper's findings and limits, for the study overall: Availability determined which PBMC samples were chosen for TCRB deep sequencing. Across multiple MHC alleles, vaccine-induced immune responses were seen in approximately 93% of patients. Pseudoprogression appeared unrelated to alterations in the top peripheral T cell clonotypes detected by TCRB sequencing. The authors noted that analyses of patient blood samples could not be reproduced because of sample limitations.

The library relied on the immunoSEQ multiplex PCR assay. Rearranged TCR beta chain sequences were amplified with the hsTCRB Kit following the manufacturer's protocol. TCRB libraries were sequenced on an Illumina MiSeq. Per the source publication's procedure: The proprietary platform of the kit vendor was used for demultiplexing, trimming and gene mapping. TCRdb limited this immuneACCESS table to in-frame rearrangements with V and J called. A share of clones is missing; checked studies link under half to unresolved V genes, and the rest is unexplained. V and J calls and clone size follow that table, whereas D and trimming were derived from the DNA. A total of 85,000 to 100,000 clones appear in this sample, roughly 80% of them only once. The biggest ten clones account for roughly 6.8% of the sample. According to the germline V gene, CDR1 reads SQVTM and CDR2 reads ANQGSEA. The germline ends are 12 bases apart after V is trimmed by 5 bases and J by 1 base. Including the terminal cysteine and phenylalanine, the CDR3 comprises 14 residues. Only the CDR3 DNA is retained, 42 bases long and in frame from the first base.

With regard to this clone: No antigen is known for it. No much larger clone exists at a distance of one base, and base qualities are not known.

The time point tag for this specimen amounts to: baseline, week 1 (first vaccination visit). This sample's treatment or condition label indicates: pre-vaccination baseline after standard-of-care therapy. The donors had newly diagnosed IDH1-mutant astrocytomas of WHO grade 3 or 4 that showed loss of nuclear ATRX. The samples were drawn from NOA16, a multicentre, single-arm, open-label phase I trial in Germany that tested a mutant IDH1 peptide vaccine in humans for the first time. Blood drawn at visit V03 was used as the baseline sample for immunogenicity testing. Genomic DNA for TCRB sequencing was extracted from EDTA blood using the DNeasy Blood and Tissue Kit.

This specimen consisted of PBMCs, obtained from a glioma patient treated with radiotherapy, temozolomide or both. This receptor was identified in a woman aged 50 to 60 with glioma. The chain is encoded by TRBV29-1 joined to TRBJ1-5; TRBD1 is a weak D gene call, 5 bases matching. The CDR3 amino acid sequence is: CSVSTGLSNQPQHF. The DNA sequence follows: TGCAGCGTTTCGACGGGACTGAGCAATCAGCCCCAGCATTTT.